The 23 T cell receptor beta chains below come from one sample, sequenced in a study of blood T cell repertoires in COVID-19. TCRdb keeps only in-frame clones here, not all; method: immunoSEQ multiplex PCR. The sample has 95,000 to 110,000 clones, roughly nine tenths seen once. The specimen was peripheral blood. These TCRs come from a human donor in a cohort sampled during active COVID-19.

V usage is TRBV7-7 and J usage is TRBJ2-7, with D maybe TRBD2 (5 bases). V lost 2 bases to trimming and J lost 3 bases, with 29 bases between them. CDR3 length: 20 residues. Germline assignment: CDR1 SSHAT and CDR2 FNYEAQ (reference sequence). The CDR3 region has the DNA TGTGCCAGCAGCTTAAAGGAGGTCGACGGAGCCACCGAAGGGTTCTACGAGCAGTACTTC. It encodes CASSLKEVDGATEGFYEQYF.

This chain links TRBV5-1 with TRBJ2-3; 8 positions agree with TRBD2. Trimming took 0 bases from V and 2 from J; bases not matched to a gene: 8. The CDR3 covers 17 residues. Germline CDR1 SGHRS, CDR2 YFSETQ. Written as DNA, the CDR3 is TGCGCCAGCAGCTTGGGAGCGGGAGCTTCCCCCACAGATACGCAGTATTTT. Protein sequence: CASSLGAGASPTDTQYF.

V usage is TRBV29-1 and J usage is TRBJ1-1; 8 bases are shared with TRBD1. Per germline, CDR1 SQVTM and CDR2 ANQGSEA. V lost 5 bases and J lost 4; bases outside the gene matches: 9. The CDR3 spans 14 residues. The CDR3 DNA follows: TGCAGCGTTCCCGCGTACGACAGGGGCACTGAAGCTTTCTTT. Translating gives CSVPAYDRGTEAFF.

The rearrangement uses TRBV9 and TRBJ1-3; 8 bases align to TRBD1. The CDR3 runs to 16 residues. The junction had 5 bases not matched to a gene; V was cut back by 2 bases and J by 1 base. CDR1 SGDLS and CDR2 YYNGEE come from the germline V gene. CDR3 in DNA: TGTGCCAGCAGCGTCGCCAGGGGGCTATCTGGAAACACCATATATTTT. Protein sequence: CASSVARGLSGNTIYF.

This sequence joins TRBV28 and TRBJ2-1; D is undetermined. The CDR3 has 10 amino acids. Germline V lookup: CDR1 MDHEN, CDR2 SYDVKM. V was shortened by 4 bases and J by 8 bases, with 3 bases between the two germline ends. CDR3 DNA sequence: TGTGCCAGCAGTTCGTATGAGCAGTTCTTC. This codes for CASSSYEQFF.

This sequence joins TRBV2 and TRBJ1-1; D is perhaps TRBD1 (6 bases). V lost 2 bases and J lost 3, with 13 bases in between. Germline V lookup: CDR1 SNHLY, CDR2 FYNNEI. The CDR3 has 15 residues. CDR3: CASSESGVLYTEAFF. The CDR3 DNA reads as TGTGCCAGCAGTGAATCAGGGGTTCTGTACACTGAAGCTTTCTTT.

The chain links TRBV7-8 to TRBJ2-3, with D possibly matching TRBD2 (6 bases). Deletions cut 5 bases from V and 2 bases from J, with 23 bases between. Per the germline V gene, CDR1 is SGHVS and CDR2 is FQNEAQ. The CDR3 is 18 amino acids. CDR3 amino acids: CASSGNPGGILFTDTQYF. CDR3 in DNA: TGTGCCAGCAGCGGTAACCCCGGAGGGATACTATTCACAGATACGCAGTATTTT.

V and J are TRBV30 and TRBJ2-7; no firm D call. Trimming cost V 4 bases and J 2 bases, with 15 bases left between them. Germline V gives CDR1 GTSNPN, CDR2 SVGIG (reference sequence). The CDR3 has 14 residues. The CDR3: CAWTRPRSPYEQYF. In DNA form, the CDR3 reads TGTGCCTGGACCCGCCCCAGGTCCCCCTACGAGCAGTACTTC.

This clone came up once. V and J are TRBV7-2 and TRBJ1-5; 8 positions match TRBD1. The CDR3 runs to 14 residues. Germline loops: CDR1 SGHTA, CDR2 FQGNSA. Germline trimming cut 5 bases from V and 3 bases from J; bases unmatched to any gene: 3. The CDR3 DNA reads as TGTGCCAGCAGCCCGACAGGGGACAATCAGCCCCAGCATTTT. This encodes CASSPTGDNQPQHF.

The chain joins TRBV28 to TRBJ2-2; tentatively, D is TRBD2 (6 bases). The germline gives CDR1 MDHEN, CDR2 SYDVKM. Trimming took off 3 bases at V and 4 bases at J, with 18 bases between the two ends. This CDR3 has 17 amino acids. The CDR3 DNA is TGTGCCAGCAGTTTCTCCTTGGACTATTCCCTCACCGGGGAGCTGTTTTTT. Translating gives CASSFSLDYSLTGELFF.

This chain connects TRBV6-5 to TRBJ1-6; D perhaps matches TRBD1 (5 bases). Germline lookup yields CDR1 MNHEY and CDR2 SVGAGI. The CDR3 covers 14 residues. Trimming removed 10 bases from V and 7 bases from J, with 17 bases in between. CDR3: CATTGGSLNSPLHF. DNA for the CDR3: TGTGCCACAACTGGGGGGTCTCTCAATTCACCCCTCCACTTT.

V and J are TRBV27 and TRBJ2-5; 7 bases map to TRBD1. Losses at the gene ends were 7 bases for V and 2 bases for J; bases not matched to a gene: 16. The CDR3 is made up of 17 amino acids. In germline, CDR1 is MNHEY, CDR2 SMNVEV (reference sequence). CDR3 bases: TGTGCCAGCAACGAATCATGCGTGTCAGGGGGTCAAGAGACCCAGTACTTC. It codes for CASNESCVSGGQETQYF.

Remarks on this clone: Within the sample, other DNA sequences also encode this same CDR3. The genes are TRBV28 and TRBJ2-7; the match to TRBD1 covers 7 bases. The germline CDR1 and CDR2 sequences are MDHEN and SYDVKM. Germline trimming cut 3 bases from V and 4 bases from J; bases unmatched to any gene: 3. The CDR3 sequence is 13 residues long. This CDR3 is CASSLGQMYEQYF. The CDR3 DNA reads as TGTGCCAGCAGTTTGGGACAGATGTACGAGCAGTACTTC.

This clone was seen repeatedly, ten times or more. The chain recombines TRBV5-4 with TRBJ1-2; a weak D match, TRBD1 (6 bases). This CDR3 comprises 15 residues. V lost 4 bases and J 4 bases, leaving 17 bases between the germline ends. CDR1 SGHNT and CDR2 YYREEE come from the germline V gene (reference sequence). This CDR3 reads CASSPLQQGRYGYTF. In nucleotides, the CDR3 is TGTGCCAGCAGCCCCCTTCAACAGGGTCGCTATGGCTACACCTTC.

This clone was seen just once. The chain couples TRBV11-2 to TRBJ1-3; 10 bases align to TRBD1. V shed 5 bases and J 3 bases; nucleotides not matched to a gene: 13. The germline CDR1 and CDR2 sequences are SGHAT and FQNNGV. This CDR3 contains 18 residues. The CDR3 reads CASSPLTGTGVRGNTIYF. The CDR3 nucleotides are TGTGCCAGCAGCCCCCTTACAGGGACAGGGGTTCGTGGAAACACCATATATTTT.

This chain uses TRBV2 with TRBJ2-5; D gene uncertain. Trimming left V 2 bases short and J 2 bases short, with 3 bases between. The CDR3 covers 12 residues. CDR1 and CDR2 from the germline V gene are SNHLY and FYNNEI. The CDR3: CASSEQQETQYF. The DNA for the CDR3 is TGTGCCAGCAGTGAACAGCAAGAGACCCAGTACTTC.

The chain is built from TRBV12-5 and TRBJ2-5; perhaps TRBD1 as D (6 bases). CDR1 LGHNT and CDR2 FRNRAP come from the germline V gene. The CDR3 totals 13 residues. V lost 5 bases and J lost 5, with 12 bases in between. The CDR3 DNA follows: TGTGCTAGTGGTCAGGACAGAGGGGAGACCCAGTACTTC. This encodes CASGQDRGETQYF.

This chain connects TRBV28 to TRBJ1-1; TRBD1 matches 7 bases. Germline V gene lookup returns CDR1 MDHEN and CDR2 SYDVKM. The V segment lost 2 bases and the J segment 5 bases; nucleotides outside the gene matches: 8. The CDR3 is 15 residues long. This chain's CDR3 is CASSLRLTGDTEAFF. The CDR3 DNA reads TGTGCCAGCAGTTTAAGGCTAACAGGGGATACTGAAGCTTTCTTT.

The CDR3 loop reads CSATQGSTIYF. CDR3 in DNA: TGCAGTGCTACACAGGGGAGCACCATATATTTT. V usage is TRBV20-1 and J usage is TRBJ1-3; 7 bases are a match to TRBD1. CDR1 and CDR2 from the germline V gene are DFQATT and SNEGSKA (reference sequence). The V and J ends lost 4 bases and 9 bases, in that order; junction bases with no gene match: 3. This CDR3 has 11 residues.

CDR3 sequence reads: CASSVPGSGNTIYF. The CDR3 nucleotides read TGTGCCAGCAGCGTCCCGGGCTCTGGAAACACCATATATTTT. This chain uses TRBV9 with TRBJ1-3; D call uncertain. V was shortened by 2 bases and J by 0 bases, with 6 bases between the two germline ends. The CDR3 runs to 14 residues. CDR1 SGDLS and CDR2 YYNGEE come from the germline V gene.

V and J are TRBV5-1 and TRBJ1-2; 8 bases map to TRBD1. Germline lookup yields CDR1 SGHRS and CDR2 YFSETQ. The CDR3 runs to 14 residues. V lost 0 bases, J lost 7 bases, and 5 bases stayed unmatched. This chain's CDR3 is CASSLGQGILGYTF. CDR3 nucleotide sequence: TGCGCCAGCAGCTTGGGACAGGGGATCCTTGGCTACACCTTC.

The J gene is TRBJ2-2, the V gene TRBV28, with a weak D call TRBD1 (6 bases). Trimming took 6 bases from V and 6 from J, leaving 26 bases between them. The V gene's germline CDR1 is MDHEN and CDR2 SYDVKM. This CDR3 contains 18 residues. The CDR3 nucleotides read TGTGCCAGCAGCCACCTCCACGGACCAGGGGTAAATTCCGGGGAGCTGTTTTTT. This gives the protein CASSHLHGPGVNSGELFF.

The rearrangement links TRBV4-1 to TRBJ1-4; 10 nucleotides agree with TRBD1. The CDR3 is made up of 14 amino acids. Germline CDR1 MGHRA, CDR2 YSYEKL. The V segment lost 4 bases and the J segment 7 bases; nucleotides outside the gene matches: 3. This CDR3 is CASSPGTGVEKLFF. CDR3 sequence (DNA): TGCGCCAGCAGCCCCGGGACAGGGGTTGAAAAACTGTTTTTT.